Each of the 16 T cell receptor beta chains below was sequenced from the same sample in a study of tumor-infiltrating lymphocytes in primary liver carcinoma. From around 500 ng of total RNA, TCR beta-specific cDNA was reverse-transcribed using a constant-region primer. Three rounds of nested multiplex PCR with slightly modified ARM-PCR produced TCR beta libraries. In the first two PCR rounds, TRBV1-TRBV30 forward primers were paired with a C-beta reverse primer, and each round lasted about 9 cycles. Each CDR3 protein is one row after TCRdb ran MiXCR on the multiplex PCR reads. The sample lists some 190,000 distinct CDR3 sequences, approximately 60% occurring once. The researchers obtained blood RNA from unsorted whole blood and also extracted germline DNA. The sample was peripheral blood. These receptors were obtained from a man between 40 and 49 years old with primary liver carcinoma and hepatitis B virus infection.

As for this clonotype: The germline gene is not matched at one end of the junction; a read error may be the cause. This chain links TRBV12-3 or TRBV12-4 with TRBJ2-3; TRBD2 matches 11 bases. The CDR3 is 15 amino acids. CDR3 nucleotides: TGTGCCAGCAGCCGGCTAGCGGGAGGCACGGATAGGCAGTATTTT. It specifies CASSRLAGGTDRQYF.

With respect to this clonotype: Given the absence of the conserved phenylalanine or tryptophan at the CDR3 end, a read error is likely. The chain carries TRBV14 and TRBJ2-7; D ambiguous. V was cut by 4 bases and J by 2 bases, with 9 bases left in between. This CDR3 has 13 amino acids. Germline CDR1 SGHDN, CDR2 FVKESK. The CDR3 DNA is TGTGCCAGCAGCCGACGGGCCACCTACGAGCAGTACCCC. Protein product: CASSRRATYEQYP.

V and J are TRBV28 and TRBJ1-2; TRBD1 might be the D (5 bases). CDR3 size: 16 residues. CDR1 MDHEN and CDR2 SYDVKM come from the germline V gene. V dropped 7 bases and J dropped 5 bases, with 23 bases sitting between them. CDR3 nucleotides: TGTGCCAGCAACCCCATCGGGACCGGGGCGTCTTATGGCTACACCTTC. It yields the protein CASNPIGTGASYGYTF.

The chain carries TRBV12-3 or TRBV12-4 and TRBJ1-6; D not certain. V lost 3 bases and J 5 bases, leaving 8 bases between the germline ends. The CDR3 has 14 residues. CDR3 bases: TGTGCCAGCAGTTTTGGTCAAGATAATTCACCCCTCCACTTT. Amino acids: CASSFGQDNSPLHF.

This clonotype was picked up a small number of times. V and J are TRBV12-3 or TRBV12-4 and TRBJ2-7, with D tentatively TRBD2 (6 bases). Trimming removed 4 bases from V and 1 base from J, with 11 bases in between. This CDR3 has 14 residues. CDR3 nucleotide sequence: TGTGCCAGCAGTTCCGGGACTCCTTCCTACGAGCAGTACTTC. It codes for CASSSGTPSYEQYF.

Regarding this clonotype: A much more abundant neighbour one base away suggests this may be a read error. The conserved phenylalanine or tryptophan is not found at the CDR3 terminus, so this likely reflects a read error. V gene TRBV29-1 combines with J gene TRBJ2-7; maybe TRBD1 (5 bases). CDR1 is SQVTM, CDR2 ANQGSEA, per germline. CDR3 length: 12 amino acids. Trimming pared 4 bases from V and 5 bases from J, leaving 12 bases between. The CDR3 spells CSVGQWVHEQYY. CDR3 DNA: TGCAGCGTTGGACAGTGGGTTCACGAGCAGTACTAC.

Only one count was recorded for this clonotype. The chain combines TRBV11-2 with TRBJ2-3; D not resolved. Germline loops: CDR1 SGHAT, CDR2 FQNNGV. The CDR3 is 16 residues long. Trimming stripped 5 bases from V and 1 base from J, with 16 bases between. The CDR3 region has the DNA TGTGCCAGCAGCATACCCCAGGACGTGGGCACAGATACGCAGTATTTT. Protein: CASSIPQDVGTDTQYF.

The V and J genes are TRBV28 and TRBJ2-1; no clear D. V lost 9 bases and J lost 4, with 22 bases in between. Germline CDR1 MDHEN, CDR2 SYDVKM. CDR3 length equals 16 residues. This CDR3 is CASFTSGPSSYNEQFF. The CDR3 coding sequence is TGTGCCAGTTTTACCTCGGGCCCCTCATCGTACAATGAGCAGTTCTTC.

The V gene is TRBV11-2, the J gene TRBJ2-1; D may be TRBD2 (5 bases). V was cut by 9 bases and J by 5 bases, with 23 bases left in between. Germline V gives CDR1 SGHAT, CDR2 FQNNGV. The CDR3 totals 16 residues. The CDR3 sequence: CARSGPRCESNNEQFF. In nucleotides, the CDR3 is TGTGCCAGAAGCGGTCCTAGGTGTGAGTCCAACAATGAGCAGTTCTTC.

This clonotype has just a few counts. J is TRBJ2-7 and V is TRBV6-6; D unresolved. The CDR3 runs to 13 residues. The V gene lost 2 bases and the J gene lost 6 bases, with 11 bases spanning the gap. The germline V gene encodes CDR1 MNHNY and CDR2 SVGAGI (reference sequence). The CDR3 DNA is TGTGCCAGCAGTTACCGAAACCTGGGCGAGCAGTACTTC. Its translation: CASSYRNLGEQYF.

The chain carries TRBV6-5 and TRBJ1-4; a weak D match, TRBD1 (5 bases). With 5 bases removed from V and 5 bases from J, the gap between germline ends came to 12 bases. In germline, CDR1 is MNHEY, CDR2 SVGAGI. The CDR3 spans 14 residues. The CDR3 sequence is CASSPGTANEKLFF. In nucleotides, the CDR3 is TGTGCCAGCAGTCCCGGGACGGCAAATGAAAAACTGTTTTTT.

Written as DNA, the CDR3 is TGTGCCAGCAGCTTAACCACCGGAACAAGGGGCTACGAGCAGTACTTC. Residues: CASSLTTGTRGYEQYF. The chain has TRBV11-2 and TRBJ2-7; tentatively, D is TRBD1 (5 bases). The V end was cut by 2 bases, the J end by 3 bases, with 17 bases between. Germline lookup yields CDR1 SGHAT and CDR2 FQNNGV. The CDR3 runs to 16 residues.

This chain connects TRBV11-1 to TRBJ2-2, with 8 bases aligning to TRBD1. Trimming cost V 0 bases and J 9 bases; bases outside gene matches: 18. The germline V gene encodes CDR1 SGHAT and CDR2 FQDESV (reference sequence). This CDR3 is built from 19 residues. The CDR3 DNA sequence: TGTGCCAGCAGCTTAGCCTCCGGACAGGGAGCCGGACCATCCTGGGAGCTGTTTTTT. Translated, it gives CASSLASGQGAGPSWELFF.

About this clonotype: The junction departs from the called germline gene at one end, perhaps through a read error. This sequence joins TRBV11-2 and TRBJ2-1; D assignment may be TRBD1 or TRBD2 (5 bases each). Germline V gene sequence: CDR1 SGHAT, CDR2 FQNNGV. The CDR3 totals 15 residues. The CDR3 nucleotides read TGTGCCAGCAGCTGGATGGGACGGGGCTACAATGAGCGGTTCTTC. Amino acid sequence: CASSWMGRGYNERFF.

This clonotype occurred many times. CDR3 nucleotides: TGTGCCAGCAGCTTAAACACTGAAGCTTTCTTT. Translated, it gives CASSLNTEAFF. The genes are TRBV5-6 and TRBJ1-1; D call uncertain. Looked up from germline, CDR1 is SGHDT and CDR2 is YYEEEE. CDR3 length equals 11 residues. Trimming took 2 bases from V and 2 from J, leaving 1 base between them.

The chain's CDR3 is CASSGRTGVPGELFF. Here the CDR3 DNA reads TGTGCCAGCAGTGGAAGGACAGGGGTCCCCGGGGAGCTGTTTTTT. The chain links TRBV6-1 to TRBJ2-2; 9 bases are shared with TRBD1. J was trimmed by 6 bases and V by 4 bases; bases with no gene match: 6. The length of the CDR3 is 15 residues. Germline CDR1 reads MNHNS; CDR2 reads SASEGT.